This TCR beta chain was recorded in a study of blood T cell repertoires in COVID-19. With V trimmed by 8 bases and J by 3 bases, 3 bases remained unmatched. The CDR3 loop spans 13 amino acids. From germline, CDR1 is MNHEY and CDR2 SVGAGI. Sequencing was performed with immunoSEQ multiplex PCR; in TCRdb, only in-frame clones are kept and a portion is missing. The table includes a few hundred thousand clones, 84% detected once. J is TRBJ2-3 and V is TRBV6-5; 9 bases match TRBD1. The sequenced sample was PBMCs or T cells enriched from blood (not recorded which). This receptor was obtained from a man aged 50-60 years who had recovered from COVID-19. The CDR3 sequence is CASVQGATDTQYF. CDR3 coding DNA: TGTGCCAGCGTACAGGGGGCAACAGATACGCAGTATTTT.